The 21 T cell receptor beta chains given below trace back to one sample, sequenced in a study of shared clonotypes between healthy human individuals. The repertoire was sequenced with immunoSEQ multiplex PCR; TCRdb's copy has only in-frame clones and lacks some. The sample lists fewer than 550,000 clones, about 79% occurring once. The sequenced sample was PBMCs. Receptor source: a woman between 40 and 50 years old in good health. Some clones in this sample may be carry-over from other donors' samples.

This chain joins TRBV15 and TRBJ1-1; 7 bases fit TRBD1. The CDR3 covers 15 residues. The V gene's germline CDR1 is LNHNV and CDR2 YYDKDF (reference sequence). V shed 11 bases and J 0 bases; nucleotides not matched to a gene: 12. The CDR3 bases are TGTGCCTTTGCACCGGGGGGACAGATGAACACTGAAGCTTTCTTT. Its translation is CAFAPGGQMNTEAFF.

J is TRBJ2-7 and V is TRBV7-8; 8 nucleotides align to TRBD2. CDR3 length: 17 amino acids. CDR1 and CDR2 from the germline V gene are SGHVS and FQNEAQ. V gave up 1 base and J gave up 2 bases; unmatched junction bases: 10. The CDR3 bases are TGTGCCAGCAGCTTAGTGATCCTAGCGGGTACCCCCTACGAGCAGTACTTC. This encodes CASSLVILAGTPYEQYF.

This rearrangement joins TRBV5-1 to TRBJ2-2; D gene ambiguous. V lost 1 base, J lost 7 bases, and 11 bases lay in between. The germline V gene has CDR1 SGHRS and CDR2 YFSETQ. This CDR3 is 14 amino acids long. The CDR3 DNA sequence: TGCGCCAGCAGCTTGAGTCCCAGCCTCGGGGAGCTGTTTTTT. Amino acid sequence: CASSLSPSLGELFF.

The sample holds a few counts of this clone. V is TRBV7-2 and J is TRBJ2-7; TRBD2 matches at 10 bases. Germline trimming cut 3 bases from V and 2 bases from J; bases unmatched to any gene: 1. From germline, CDR1 is SGHTA and CDR2 FQGNSA. The length of the CDR3 is 14 residues. CDR3 region: CASSFTSGTYEQYF. CDR3 bases: TGTGCCAGCAGCTTCACTAGCGGGACCTACGAGCAGTACTTC.

On this clone itself: Other nucleotide sequences from this sample produce the same CDR3. The genes are TRBV2 and TRBJ2-7; TRBD1 is a possible D gene (5 bases). Germline CDR1 is SNHLY and CDR2 is FYNNEI. V dropped 5 bases and J dropped 6 bases, with 14 bases sitting between them. The CDR3 length is 13 residues. CDR3 loop: CASSRQPGIEQYF. The DNA of the CDR3 is TGTGCCAGCAGTCGGCAACCAGGGATCGAGCAGTACTTC.

The V gene is TRBV28, the J gene TRBJ1-2, with TRBD1 as a possible D gene (5 bases). V lost 6 bases and J 8 bases, leaving 10 bases between the germline ends. CDR3 length equals 11 residues. Germline loops: CDR1 MDHEN, CDR2 SYDVKM. This CDR3 is CASSLGLGYTF. The CDR3 DNA follows: TGTGCCAGCAGCCTGGGGCTGGGCTACACCTTC.

This clone was observed a few times. J is TRBJ1-2 and V is TRBV19; D is possibly TRBD1 (5 bases). The CDR3 loop spans 14 amino acids. Between the trimmed V and J ends, which lost 4 bases and 12 bases, there was a span of 21 bases. In germline, CDR1 is LNHDA, CDR2 SQIVND (reference sequence). The CDR3, as DNA: TGTGCCAGTAGTACCGCCGAGGGGACTTTGGGAGACACCTTC. This encodes CASSTAEGTLGDTF.

The chain carries TRBV28 and TRBJ2-7; 8 nucleotides line up with TRBD1. CDR1 MDHEN and CDR2 SYDVKM come from the germline V gene. The junction had 11 bases not matched to a gene; V was cut back by 6 bases and J by 4 bases. The CDR3 spans 15 residues. CDR3 nucleotide sequence: TGTGCCAGCAGCACTCTCCGGACAGGGTGGTACGAGCAGTACTTC. This encodes CASSTLRTGWYEQYF. Complete variable domain (other parts from reference TRBV28 and TRBJ2-7): DVKVTQSSRYLVKRTGEKVFLECVQDMDHENMFWYRQDPGLGLRLIYFSYDVKMKEKGDIPEGYSVSREKKERFSLILESASTNQTSMYLCASSTLRTGWYEQYFGPGTRLTVT.

This chain connects TRBV25-1 to TRBJ2-7, with 11 nucleotides matching TRBD2. Trimming took 6 bases from V and 3 from J; bases not matched to a gene: 7. The CDR3 length is 15 residues. Germline V gene sequence: CDR1 MGHDK, CDR2 SYGVNS. In nucleotides, the CDR3 is TGTGCCAGCAGCAGGGCCGGGACTAGCGGCTACGAGCAGTACTTC. It specifies CASSRAGTSGYEQYF.

The chain couples TRBV6-1 to TRBJ2-7; TRBD1 or TRBD2 may be the D gene (5 bases each). Looked up from germline, CDR1 is MNHNS and CDR2 is SASEGT. The CDR3 spans 13 residues. The V end lost 5 bases, the J end lost 4 bases, and 12 bases lay between the germline ends. CDR3: CASSPGTGYEQYF. The CDR3 DNA follows: TGTGCCAGCAGTCCCGGGACCGGGTACGAGCAGTACTTC.

This clone was observed a handful of times. Other DNA sequences of this sample code for an identical CDR3. This rearrangement joins TRBV7-8 to TRBJ2-5, with D tentatively TRBD1 (5 bases). The CDR3 is 14 amino acids. Germline CDR1 and CDR2: SGHVS and FQNEAQ. The germline V and J ends were trimmed by 5 bases and 0 bases, with 10 bases remaining between them. The CDR3 is CASSPTGNQETQYF. The CDR3 DNA reads TGTGCCAGCAGCCCCACAGGAAACCAAGAGACCCAGTACTTC.

The rearrangement links TRBV5-8 to TRBJ2-3, with D tentatively TRBD1 (6 bases). Germline CDR1 and CDR2: SGHTS and YDEGEE. There are 13 residues in the CDR3. V shed 3 bases and J shed 1 base, with 6 bases lying between them. CDR3 DNA sequence: TGTGCCAGCAGCTACAGGGGCACAGATACGCAGTATTTT. The encoded protein is CASSYRGTDTQYF.

The chain uses TRBV5-1 and TRBJ2-5, with D possibly matching TRBD1 (6 bases). The CDR3 covers 14 residues. The germline gives CDR1 SGHRS, CDR2 YFSETQ. V lost 5 bases to trimming and J lost 5 bases, with 16 bases between them. The CDR3 bases are TGCGCCAGCAGATCTACAGGGCGACGGGAGACCCAGTACTTC. Protein product: CASRSTGRRETQYF.

This rearrangement joins TRBV4-2 to TRBJ1-5; possible D gene TRBD1, 5 bases. V dropped 6 bases and J dropped 0 bases, with 12 bases sitting between them. The CDR3 length is 15 residues. The germline V gene has CDR1 LGHNA and CDR2 YNFKEQ. The CDR3 is CASRVTDLSNQPQHF. The CDR3, as DNA: TGTGCCAGCAGAGTGACAGATCTTAGCAATCAGCCCCAGCATTTT.

This clone appeared once. The V call is TRBV6-5, the J call TRBJ2-1; D unresolved. There are 16 residues in the CDR3. Germline V gene lookup returns CDR1 MNHEY and CDR2 SVGAGI. The V gene lost 2 bases and the J gene lost 5 bases, with 16 bases spanning the gap. The CDR3 protein is CASSYPDSRGHNEQFF. DNA for the CDR3: TGTGCCAGCAGTTACCCCGACTCTCGAGGACACAATGAGCAGTTCTTC.

The chain employs TRBV5-1 and TRBJ2-7; 7 bases are a match to TRBD2. Germline V gene lookup returns CDR1 SGHRS and CDR2 YFSETQ. There are 13 residues in the CDR3. The J segment lost 2 bases and the V segment lost 3 bases, leaving 2 bases of the junction unmatched. The chain's CDR3 is CASSSGLAYEQYF. CDR3 DNA: TGCGCCAGCAGCTCCGGACTAGCCTACGAGCAGTACTTC.

The CDR3, as DNA: TGTGCCAGCAGTACCGGGACAAGAAATCAGCCCCAGCATTTT. This sequence encodes CASSTGTRNQPQHF. V is TRBV28 and J is TRBJ1-5; TRBD1 is a possible D gene (6 bases). CDR3 length: 14 residues. The V gene lost 5 bases and the J gene lost 4 bases, with 12 bases spanning the gap. Germline-derived CDR1 and CDR2 are MDHEN and SYDVKM.

This chain links TRBV6-5 with TRBJ2-7, with D perhaps TRBD2 (6 bases). V shed 0 bases and J shed 2 bases, with 8 bases lying between them. Germline V gene lookup returns CDR1 MNHEY and CDR2 SVGAGI. The CDR3 sequence is 14 residues long. The CDR3 DNA sequence: TGTGCCAGCAGTTACTCCGGGAGTACCTACGAGCAGTACTTC. Protein sequence: CASSYSGSTYEQYF.

The chain recombines TRBV25-1 with TRBJ2-5; D call uncertain. The CDR3 is 10 residues long. Germline V CDR1 and CDR2: MGHDK, SYGVNS. V shed 5 bases and J shed 5 bases, with 3 bases lying between them. The CDR3 loop reads CASSYETQYF. For the CDR3, the DNA is TGTGCCAGCAGTTATGAGACCCAGTACTTC.

The chain recombines TRBV14 with TRBJ2-1; no clear D gene. The CDR3 extends over 14 amino acids. Germline V gene sequence: CDR1 SGHDN, CDR2 FVKESK. V was trimmed by 6 bases and J by 9 bases, leaving 18 bases between them. CDR3 sequence: CASSQLVGDFEQFF. CDR3 in DNA: TGTGCCAGCAGTCAGTTGGTAGGAGATTTTGAGCAGTTCTTC.

This chain links TRBV2 with TRBJ2-3, with 7 bases aligning to TRBD2. CDR3 length equals 13 residues. V lost 7 bases, J lost 2 bases, and 3 bases stayed unmatched. Germline loops: CDR1 SNHLY, CDR2 FYNNEI. DNA of the CDR3: TGTGCCAGCATGGGGGGGGTCACAGATACGCAGTATTTT. As protein: CASMGGVTDTQYF.